This T cell receptor (beta chain) comes out of a study of human T cells and chemical hapten exposure. Background on the study: 2% DPC applied to an approximately 2 cm by approximately 2 cm arm area sensitized donors. Patients received weekly diphenylcyclopropenone doses to the scalp throughout the roughly 24-week study.

CDR3 length: 13 residues. Germline values: CDR1 SGHTS, CDR2 YDEGEE. Specified time point: patch test 2, 6 weeks after DPC sensitization. Described treatment: therapeutic diphenylcyclopropenone sensitization with weekly scalp DPC. For this clonotype: The junction departs from the called germline gene at one end, perhaps through a read error.

TCRdb reprocessed the RACE reads with MiXCR, giving one entry per CDR3 protein. The repertoire consists of roughly 380,000 distinct CDR3 sequences, with roughly 6% occurring once and the leading ten covering around 5.8%. The V call is TRBV5-8, the J call TRBJ1-2, with D maybe TRBD1 (5 bases). The sequence was obtained from a woman aged 18-35 years with alopecia areata. Some clones in this sample may be carry-over from other donors' samples. The sequencing here drew on whole blood, taken in connection with sensitization to the hapten diphenylcyclopropenone (DPC). CDR3 sequence (DNA): TGTGCCACCAGCACTTACAGGAACTATGGCTACACCTTC. It codes for CATSTYRNYGYTF.